This note documents a single T cell receptor beta chain sequence. TCRdb's copy holds only in-frame clones and misses some; the assay was immunoSEQ multiplex PCR. The sample holds about 240,000 clones, around nine tenths seen once. The CDR3 runs 14 residues. The germline gives CDR1 SGHTA, CDR2 FQGTGA. After removal of 4 bases from V and 4 bases from J, the junction contained 6 bases not matched to a gene. Donors were drawn from the approximately 110-subject validation cohort, separate from the approximately 700-subject first cohort. The data derive from a study of cytomegalovirus exposure and HLA in healthy donors.

This clonotype was sampled from a man aged 18 to 30 in good health and CMV-seronegative. Sequencing was performed on PBMCs. The chain employs TRBV7-3 and TRBJ1-1, with TRBD1 identical over 7 bases. In DNA form, the CDR3 reads TGTGCCAGCAGCTCGACAGGGTCGGGCACTGAAGCTTTCTTT. Translating gives CASSSTGSGTEAFF. Full variable domain (rest looked up from reference TRBV7-3 and TRBJ1-1): GAGVSQTPSNKVTEKGKYVELRCDPISGHTALYWYRQSLGQGPEFLIYFQGTGAADDSGLPNDRFFAVRPEGSVSTLKIQRTERGDSAVYLCASSSTGSGTEAFFGQGTRLTVV.